This TCR beta chain derives from a study of identical twins. In TCRdb, the 5' RACE reads were re-called with MiXCR into one record per CDR3 protein. The data contain some 440,000 distinct CDR3 sequences, 20% to 30% of them seen just once; the ten biggest clones take up roughly 2.8%. Germline CDR1 is ENHRY and CDR2 is SYGVKD. The CDR3 covers 14 residues. V lost 5 bases to trimming and J lost 4 bases; unmatched junction nucleotides: 4. This same sample was also taken into another study, of T cells expressing NK-cell markers.

The chain carries TRBV10-3 and TRBJ2-1, with 8 nucleotides matching TRBD2. Sample: CD4+ T cells sorted from blood. This clonotype originated in a woman under 30 in good health. The CDR3 DNA follows: TGTGCCATCAGTCCCGGGACTAGTTACAATGAGCAGTTCTTC. This encodes CAISPGTSYNEQFF.